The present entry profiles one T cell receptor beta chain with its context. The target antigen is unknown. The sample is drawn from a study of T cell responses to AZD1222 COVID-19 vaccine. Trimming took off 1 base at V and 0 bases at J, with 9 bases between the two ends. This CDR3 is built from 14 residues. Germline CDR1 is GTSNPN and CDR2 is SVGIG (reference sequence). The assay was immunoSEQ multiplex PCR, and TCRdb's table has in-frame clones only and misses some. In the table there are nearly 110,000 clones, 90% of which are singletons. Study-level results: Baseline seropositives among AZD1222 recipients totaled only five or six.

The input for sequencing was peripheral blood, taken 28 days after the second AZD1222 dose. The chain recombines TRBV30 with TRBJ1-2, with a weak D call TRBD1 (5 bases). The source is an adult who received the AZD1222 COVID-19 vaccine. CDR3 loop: CAWSEDTTNYGYTF. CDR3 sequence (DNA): TGTGCCTGGAGTGAGGACACGACTAACTATGGCTACACCTTC.